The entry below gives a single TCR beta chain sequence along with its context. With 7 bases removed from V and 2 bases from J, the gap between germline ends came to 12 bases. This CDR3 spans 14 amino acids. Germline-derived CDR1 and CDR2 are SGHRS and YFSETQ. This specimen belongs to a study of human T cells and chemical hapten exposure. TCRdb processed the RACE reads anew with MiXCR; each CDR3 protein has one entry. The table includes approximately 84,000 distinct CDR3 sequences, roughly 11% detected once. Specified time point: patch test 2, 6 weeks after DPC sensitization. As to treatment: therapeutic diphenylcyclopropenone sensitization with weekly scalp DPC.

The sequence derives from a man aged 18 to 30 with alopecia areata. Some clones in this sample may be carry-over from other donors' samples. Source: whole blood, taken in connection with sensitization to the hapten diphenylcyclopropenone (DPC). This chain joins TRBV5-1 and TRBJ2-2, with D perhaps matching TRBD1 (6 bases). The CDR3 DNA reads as TGCGCCAGCGGCTCGGACAGCAACACCGGGGAGCTGTTTTTT. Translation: CASGSDSNTGELFF.